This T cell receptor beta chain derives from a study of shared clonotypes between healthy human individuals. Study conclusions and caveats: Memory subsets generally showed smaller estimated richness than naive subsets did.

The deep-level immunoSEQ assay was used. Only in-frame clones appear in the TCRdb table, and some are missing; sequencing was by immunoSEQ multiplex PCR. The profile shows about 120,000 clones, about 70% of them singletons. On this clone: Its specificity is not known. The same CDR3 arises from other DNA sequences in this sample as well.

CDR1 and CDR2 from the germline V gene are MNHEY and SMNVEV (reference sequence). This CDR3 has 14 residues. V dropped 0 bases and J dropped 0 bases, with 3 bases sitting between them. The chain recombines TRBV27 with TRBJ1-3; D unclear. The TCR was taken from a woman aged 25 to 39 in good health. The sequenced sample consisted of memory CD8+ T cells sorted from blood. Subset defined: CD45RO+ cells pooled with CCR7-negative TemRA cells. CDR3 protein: CASSLSGSGNTIYF. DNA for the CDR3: TGTGCCAGCAGTTTATCGGGCTCTGGAAACACCATATATTTT.